The next 19 T cell receptor beta chains were all read from a single sample in a study of cytotoxic CD8 clonotypes in ibrutinib-treated CLL. Using immunoSEQ multiplex PCR, the repertoire was profiled, and TCRdb retains in-frame clones only, with some absent. This sample has about 140,000 clones, with about 76% found just once. Material: PBMCs, obtained after 24 months of ibrutinib treatment. The receptors originated from a human donor with chronic lymphocytic leukemia.

V and J are TRBV18 and TRBJ2-7; weak D call: TRBD1 (5 bases). The germline gives CDR1 KGHSH, CDR2 LQKENI. V was cut by 5 bases and J by 1 base, with 6 bases left in between. This CDR3 is built from 12 residues. The CDR3 is CASSGASYEQYF. The CDR3 DNA is TGTGCCAGCTCAGGGGCTTCCTACGAGCAGTACTTC.

This clone was observed many times. This chain uses TRBV28 with TRBJ1-5; no firm D call. The CDR3 is 15 amino acids. Germline V gene data show CDR1 as MDHEN and CDR2 as SYDVKM. V dropped 6 bases and J dropped 0 bases, with 12 bases sitting between them. The CDR3 sequence is CASRRGDYSNQPQHF. The CDR3 DNA reads as TGTGCCAGCAGACGCGGAGACTATAGCAATCAGCCCCAGCATTTT.

This clone was counted a few times. This sequence joins TRBV23-1 and TRBJ2-3, with TRBD1 matching over 7 bases. TRBV23-1 is an open reading frame, and its role is uncertain. With V trimmed by 0 bases and J by 1 base, 7 bases remained unmatched. The CDR3 has 17 amino acids. As DNA, the CDR3 is TGCGCCAGCAGTCAATCGGCAGGGGGATGGGGCACAGATACGCAGTATTTT. Its protein is CASSQSAGGWGTDTQYF.

V gene TRBV9 combines with J gene TRBJ2-7; possibly TRBD1 for D (7 bases). Looked up from germline, CDR1 is SGDLS and CDR2 is YYNGEE. There are 13 residues in the CDR3. Trimming took off 7 bases at V and 7 bases at J, with 18 bases between the two ends. CDR3 region: CASGQGEVHEQYF. The CDR3 DNA sequence: TGTGCCAGCGGCCAGGGGGAGGTTCATGAGCAGTACTTC.

The gene calls are TRBV5-5 and TRBJ2-7; D perhaps matches TRBD2 (5 bases). Per the germline V gene, CDR1 is SGHKS and CDR2 is YYEKEE (reference sequence). The CDR3 has 14 residues. V dropped 1 base and J dropped 1 base, with 9 bases sitting between them. The CDR3 coding sequence is TGTGCCAGCAGCTTGCTCGGGGAATCCTACGAGCAGTACTTC. This sequence encodes CASSLLGESYEQYF.

The chain joins TRBV2 to TRBJ2-7; 7 bases map to TRBD1. CDR1 and CDR2 (germline): SNHLY, FYNNEI. CDR3 length: 15 amino acids. Trimming at V came to 8 bases and at J to 6 bases, leaving 16 bases not matched to a gene. This CDR3 reads CASVRFEGQRIEQYF. The DNA for the CDR3 is TGTGCCAGCGTACGGTTCGAGGGACAGAGAATCGAGCAGTACTTC.

J is TRBJ2-3 and V is TRBV27, with unresolved D. V lost 5 bases to trimming and J lost 0 bases, with 3 bases between them. This CDR3 region has 12 residues. Germline values: CDR1 MNHEY, CDR2 SMNVEV (reference sequence). DNA for the CDR3: TGTGCCAGCAGTCGCAGCACAGATACGCAGTATTTT. It codes for CASSRSTDTQYF.

The genes are TRBV5-6 and TRBJ1-5; D gene ambiguous. Trimming removed 4 bases at V and 4 bases at J, with 9 bases between. The germline V gene has CDR1 SGHDT and CDR2 YYEEEE. The CDR3 has 13 residues. The CDR3 region has the DNA TGTGCCAGCAGCCACCTCAAAAATCAGCCCCAGCATTTT. Translation: CASSHLKNQPQHF.

The V and J genes are TRBV2 and TRBJ2-1; tentative D call: TRBD1 (7 bases). V was shortened by 7 bases and J by 2 bases, with 12 bases between the two germline ends. The CDR3 is made up of 14 amino acids. Per germline, CDR1 SNHLY and CDR2 FYNNEI. The CDR3 loop is CASTGGRTYNEQFF. In DNA form, the CDR3 reads TGTGCCAGCACAGGGGGGCGAACCTACAATGAGCAGTTCTTC.

In its sample, this clone was seen a few times. The chain couples TRBV5-1 to TRBJ2-1; 8 bases are shared with TRBD2. From germline, CDR1 is SGHRS and CDR2 YFSETQ. Trimming cost V 0 bases and J 3 bases; bases outside gene matches: 2. The CDR3 is 15 amino acids. Here the CDR3 reads CASSLASGGYNEQFF. In DNA form, the CDR3 reads TGCGCCAGCAGCTTGGCCAGCGGGGGCTACAATGAGCAGTTCTTC.

The chain's CDR3 is CASAQGGGTEAFF. CDR3 DNA: TGTGCCAGTGCCCAGGGCGGCGGCACTGAAGCTTTCTTT. V gene TRBV19 combines with J gene TRBJ1-1, with a possible D match to TRBD1 (5 bases). The V end lost 8 bases, the J end lost 4 bases, and 14 bases lay between the germline ends. This CDR3 is 13 amino acids long. Germline CDR1 LNHDA, CDR2 SQIVND (reference sequence). The full variable domain, completed using reference TRBV19 and TRBJ1-1, is DGGITQSPKYLFRKEGQNVTLSCEQNLNHDAMYWYRQDPGQGLRLIYYSQIVNDFQKGDIAEGYSVSREKKESFPLTVTSAQKNPTAFYLCASAQGGGTEAFFGQGTRLTVV.

The V and J genes are TRBV5-1 and TRBJ1-2; 8 bases align to TRBD1. Germline V CDR1 and CDR2: SGHRS, YFSETQ. Trimming cost V 4 bases and J 4 bases; bases outside gene matches: 6. This CDR3 is 14 amino acids long. CDR3: CASSPQGAGYGYTF. The CDR3 DNA reads TGCGCCAGCAGCCCGCAGGGGGCGGGCTATGGCTACACCTTC.

The sample holds one count of this clone. The chain has TRBV6-1 and TRBJ1-5; D is undetermined. The CDR3 loop spans 13 amino acids. The V gene lost 6 bases and the J gene lost 0 bases, with 6 bases spanning the gap. CDR1 is MNHNS, CDR2 SASEGT, per germline. The CDR3 loop reads CASSRYSNQPQHF. For the CDR3, the DNA is TGTGCCAGCAGCCGGTATAGCAATCAGCCCCAGCATTTT.

The chain joins TRBV27 to TRBJ1-2, with 7 bases aligning to TRBD1. This CDR3 is built from 17 residues. In germline, CDR1 is MNHEY, CDR2 SMNVEV (reference sequence). V shed 6 bases and J 8 bases; nucleotides not matched to a gene: 21. The CDR3 loop is CASSPTGNLFYGGGYTF. In nucleotides, the CDR3 is TGTGCCAGCAGCCCGACAGGGAATCTTTTCTACGGGGGCGGCTACACCTTC.

The chain recombines TRBV30 with TRBJ2-4; D is uncertain. Deletions cut 3 bases from V and 7 bases from J, with 10 bases between. The germline gives CDR1 GTSNPN, CDR2 SVGIG (reference sequence). The CDR3 spans 12 residues. The CDR3 bases are TGTGCCTGGAGGGAGAGTGGGAACATTCAGTACTTC. Translating it yields CAWRESGNIQYF.

V and J are TRBV4-3 and TRBJ1-3, with 7 bases lining up with TRBD1. Trimming at V came to 1 base and at J to 4 bases, leaving 7 bases not matched to a gene. Germline V gene lookup returns CDR1 LGHNA and CDR2 YSLEER. This CDR3 spans 16 amino acids. CDR3 sequence (DNA): TGCGCCAGCAGCCAAGGATCGACAGGGAAGGGAAACACCATATATTTT. Amino acids: CASSQGSTGKGNTIYF.

The chain couples TRBV19 to TRBJ1-2; D remains ambiguous. CDR1 LNHDA and CDR2 SQIVND come from the germline V gene (reference sequence). CDR3 size: 14 residues. The V and J ends lost 0 bases and 5 bases respectively, with 10 bases between them. The CDR3 region has the DNA TGTGCCAGTAGTATAGAGGGCCTCGGGTATGGCTACACCTTC. This sequence encodes CASSIEGLGYGYTF.

V and J are TRBV15 and TRBJ1-2, with a tentative D call TRBD1 (5 bases). The CDR3 sequence is 14 residues long. Germline CDR1 is LNHNV and CDR2 is YYDKDF (reference sequence). V dropped 3 bases and J dropped 4 bases, with 12 bases sitting between them. CDR3 residues: CATSSLGRGYGYTF. Here the CDR3 DNA reads TGTGCCACCAGCAGTTTGGGGCGCGGCTATGGCTACACCTTC.

The chain links TRBV10-3 to TRBJ1-2; a possible D gene is TRBD1 (6 bases). Germline V gene sequence: CDR1 ENHRY, CDR2 SYGVKD. There are 11 residues in the CDR3. Trimming shortened V by 10 bases and J by 8 bases, and 14 bases separated the two germline ends. CDR3 region: CASYRDTGYTF. CDR3 coding DNA: TGTGCCAGCTACCGGGACACCGGCTACACCTTC.